Presented here are 21 T cell receptor beta chains from one specimen sequenced in a study of control samples from healthy donors and cancer patients. The protocol was immunoSEQ multiplex PCR, while the TCRdb copy is restricted to in-frame clones and leaves out a portion. The sample has over 100,000 clones; around 90% are singletons. Material: blood. These receptors were obtained from a man between 18 and 29 years old in good health.

In the case of this clone: At one boundary the junction diverges from the germline segment, which might be a read error. The chain has TRBV2 and TRBJ2-2; the D gene is possibly TRBD2 (6 bases). This CDR3 has 11 amino acids. Germline CDR1 reads SNHLY; CDR2 reads FYNNEI. The CDR3 region is CASSTRGRAIF. The CDR3 nucleotides read TGTGCCAGCAGCACGCGGGGAAGGGCGATTTTT.

V and J are TRBV6-5 and TRBJ2-3; D ambiguous. V was clipped by 5 bases and J by 2 bases, with 2 bases between them. Germline CDR1 MNHEY, CDR2 SVGAGI. CDR3 length equals 11 residues. In DNA form, the CDR3 reads TGTGCCAGCAGTAACACAGATACGCAGTATTTT. It encodes CASSNTDTQYF.

The CDR3 is CASGRVGTANTEAFF. CDR3 bases: TGTGCTAGTGGGCGGGTGGGGACAGCCAACACTGAAGCTTTCTTT. V usage is TRBV12-5 and J usage is TRBJ1-1, with 7 positions matching TRBD1. The CDR3 contains 15 residues. Germline V lookup: CDR1 LGHNT, CDR2 FRNRAP. The V gene end was trimmed by 6 bases and the J gene end by 2 bases; junction bases not matched to a gene: 9.

V and J are TRBV29-1 and TRBJ2-2; no clear D. The germline gives CDR1 SQVTM, CDR2 ANQGSEA. The CDR3 runs 11 residues. The V gene lost 5 bases and the J gene lost 5 bases, with 6 bases spanning the gap. CDR3 DNA: TGCAGCGTTCCAGAGACCGGGGAGCTGTTTTTT. It is translated as CSVPETGELFF.

V and J are TRBV5-1 and TRBJ2-3; D gene uncertain. Germline CDR1 reads SGHRS; CDR2 reads YFSETQ. V lost 0 bases and J lost 1, with 6 bases in between. This CDR3 is 14 amino acids long. The CDR3 loop reads CASSLATGTDTQYF. The CDR3 coding sequence is TGCGCCAGCAGCTTGGCCACGGGCACAGATACGCAGTATTTT.

This clone has more than one count but fewer than ten. The gene calls are TRBV6-6 and TRBJ2-7; 12 positions agree with TRBD1. Germline V gives CDR1 MNHNY, CDR2 SVGAGI (reference sequence). Trimming removed 2 bases from V and 3 bases from J; junction bases left unmatched: 5. The CDR3 covers 16 residues. CDR3 amino acids: CASSYRDRGLSYEQYF. The CDR3, as DNA: TGTGCCAGCAGTTACCGGGACAGGGGGCTTAGCTACGAGCAGTACTTC.

The chain carries TRBV29-1 and TRBJ1-1, with TRBD1 identical over 7 bases. CDR3 length: 14 amino acids. CDR1 is SQVTM and CDR2 is ANQGSEA in the germline V gene. Trimming at V came to 1 base and at J to 5 bases, leaving 7 bases not matched to a gene. CDR3 bases: TGCAGCGTTGAAGGCGGCAGGGGGAGGACTGAAGCTTTCTTT. Translating gives CSVEGGRGRTEAFF.

CDR3 DNA: TGTGCCAGCAGCTTAGATCCGTGGACTAGCGGGGGGATTGAGCAGTTCTTC. This gives the protein CASSLDPWTSGGIEQFF. The gene calls are TRBV11-2 and TRBJ2-1; 14 positions agree with TRBD2. Germline CDR1 is SGHAT and CDR2 is FQNNGV. The CDR3 consists of 17 residues. The J segment lost 9 bases and the V segment lost 0 bases, leaving 7 bases of the junction unmatched. The variable domain in full, completed from reference TRBV11-2 and TRBJ2-1, reads EAGVAQSPRYKIIEKRQSVAFWCNPISGHATLYWYQQILGQGPKLLIQFQNNGVVDDSQLPKDRFSAERLKGVDSTLKIQPAKLEDSAVYLCASSLDPWTSGGIEQFFGPGTRLTVL.

The CDR3 DNA follows: TGTGCCAGCAGCTCTAGTCGAAATACGCAGTATTTT. It is translated as CASSSSRNTQYF. The rearrangement links TRBV3-1 (or the pseudogene TRBV3-2) to TRBJ2-3; D unresolved. Germline values: CDR1 LGHDT, CDR2 YNNKEL (reference sequence). This CDR3 contains 12 residues. The germline V and J ends were trimmed by 5 bases and 7 bases, with 10 bases remaining between them.

The chain carries TRBV15 and TRBJ1-4, with TRBD1 as a possible D gene (5 bases). This CDR3 comprises 17 residues. The germline gives CDR1 LNHNV, CDR2 YYDKDF (reference sequence). Trimming took off 0 bases at V and 0 bases at J, with 11 bases between the two ends. The CDR3, as DNA: TGTGCCACCAGCAGAGATCCCGGGGGTCCAACTAATGAAAAACTGTTTTTT. The encoded protein is CATSRDPGGPTNEKLFF.

This sequence joins TRBV9 and TRBJ1-1; 7 positions match TRBD1. With V trimmed by 3 bases and J by 4 bases, 6 bases remained unmatched. The germline gives CDR1 SGDLS, CDR2 YYNGEE. This CDR3 has 14 residues. The DNA for the CDR3 is TGTGCCAGCAGCGAGGGGGCCCTGAGCACTGAAGCTTTCTTT. Translating it yields CASSEGALSTEAFF.

The gene calls are TRBV6-2 or TRBV6-3 and TRBJ1-2, with D possibly being TRBD1 (6 bases). Germline assignment: CDR1 MNHEY and CDR2 SVGEGT. Trimming took off 2 bases at V and 2 bases at J, with 15 bases between the two ends. This CDR3 is 16 amino acids long. CDR3 bases: TGTGCCAGCAGTTACGGACAGTTCCTGCTAAACTATGGCTACACCTTC. This translates into CASSYGQFLLNYGYTF.

This chain uses TRBV2 with TRBJ2-5; D not certain. Trimming stripped 2 bases from V and 0 bases from J, with 13 bases between. The CDR3 spans 16 residues. Looked up from germline, CDR1 is SNHLY and CDR2 is FYNNEI. The CDR3 region has the DNA TGTGCCAGCAGTGAAACCGACCCCAGGTACCAAGAGACCCAGTACTTC. It translates to CASSETDPRYQETQYF.

A single count supports this clone. This chain uses TRBV13 with TRBJ2-7, with TRBD2 identical over 14 bases. CDR3 size: 17 residues. Trimming took 5 bases from V and 0 from J; bases not matched to a gene: 6. Germline V gene lookup returns CDR1 PRHDT and CDR2 FYEKMQ (reference sequence). The CDR3 DNA follows: TGTGCCAGCAGCGCGACTAGCGGGGGGGAACCCTCCTACGAGCAGTACTTC. Encoded protein: CASSATSGGEPSYEQYF. Full variable domain (outside the CDR3, taken from reference TRBV13 and TRBJ2-7): AAGVIQSPRHLIKEKRETATLKCYPIPRHDTVYWYQQGPGQDPQFLISFYEKMQSDKGSIPDRFSAQQFSDYHSELNMSSLELGDSALYFCASSATSGGEPSYEQYFGPGTRLTVT.

This clone was counted only a few times. The chain carries TRBV4-1 and TRBJ2-1; possible D gene TRBD2, 7 bases. The CDR3 runs 12 residues. Trimming pared 1 base from V and 15 bases from J, leaving 13 bases between. Germline-derived CDR1 and CDR2 are MGHRA and YSYEKL. In DNA form, the CDR3 reads TGCGCCAGCAGCCAAGCTGCGGGGGCTGCGTTCTTC. Translating it yields CASSQAAGAAFF.

The chain is built from TRBV6-5 and TRBJ1-6; D is perhaps TRBD1 (6 bases). The CDR3 is 16 amino acids. CDR1 is MNHEY and CDR2 is SVGAGI in the germline V gene. Trimming shortened V by 4 bases and J by 3 bases, and 13 bases separated the two germline ends. The CDR3 here is CASSSTGFIYNSPLHF. The CDR3 DNA follows: TGTGCCAGCAGTTCAACAGGGTTTATCTATAATTCACCCCTCCACTTT.

The V call is TRBV23-1, the J call TRBJ1-5, with 8 nucleotides matching TRBD1. TRBV23-1 is flagged as an ORF with uncertain function. With 0 bases clipped from V and 4 bases from J, the junction kept 17 bases outside the gene matches. This CDR3 has 20 amino acids. In DNA form, the CDR3 reads TGCGCCAGCAGTCAATCCTGTATCGAAACAGGGGGAAATTCAAATCAGCCCCAGCATTTT. This codes for CASSQSCIETGGNSNQPQHF.

This rearrangement joins TRBV6-5 to TRBJ1-2, with D hard to call. The V and J ends lost 3 bases and 8 bases respectively, with 19 bases between them. The CDR3 is made up of 15 amino acids. The germline V gene has CDR1 MNHEY and CDR2 SVGAGI. CDR3 sequence (DNA): TGTGCCAGCAGTTATAGATTGGGTTACTTGGGGGGCTACACCTTC. Translation gives CASSYRLGYLGGYTF.

This sequence joins TRBV11-2 and TRBJ2-1, with TRBD2 identical over 13 bases. The trim removed 0 bases at V and 4 bases at J, leaving 6 bases unmatched. CDR1 is SGHAT, CDR2 FQNNGV, per germline. This CDR3 is built from 18 residues. CDR3 bases: TGTGCCAGCAGCTTAGATCGGTGGACTAGCGGGGGATACAATGAGCAGTTCTTC. It specifies CASSLDRWTSGGYNEQFF. The variable domain in full, completed from reference TRBV11-2 and TRBJ2-1, reads EAGVAQSPRYKIIEKRQSVAFWCNPISGHATLYWYQQILGQGPKLLIQFQNNGVVDDSQLPKDRFSAERLKGVDSTLKIQPAKLEDSAVYLCASSLDRWTSGGYNEQFFGPGTRLTVL.

The rearrangement links TRBV7-9 to TRBJ2-3; unclear D gene. The germline V gene has CDR1 SEHNR and CDR2 FQNEAQ (reference sequence). V was shortened by 5 bases and J by 5 bases, with 8 bases between the two germline ends. This CDR3 is 12 amino acids long. The CDR3 DNA reads as TGTGCCAGCAGCCCCCCCCGAGATACGCAGTATTTT. The encoded protein is CASSPPRDTQYF.

The V gene is TRBV6-5, the J gene TRBJ1-2; 8 bases agree with TRBD1. The germline CDR1 and CDR2 sequences are MNHEY and SVGAGI. Trimming removed 2 bases from V and 6 bases from J; junction bases left unmatched: 8. The CDR3 extends over 15 amino acids. CDR3 sequence: CASSYDRGSLDGYTF. DNA of the CDR3: TGTGCCAGCAGTTACGACAGGGGCTCTTTGGATGGCTACACCTTC.